This T cell receptor beta chain was found in a study of tumor-infiltrating lymphocytes in primary liver carcinoma. Co-extraction of RNA and DNA was performed on about 19-33 mg of unsorted bulk tissue. Starting from roughly 540 ng of total RNA, TCR beta cDNA was produced with a primer in the constant region. Three rounds of nested multiplex PCR with slightly modified ARM-PCR produced TCR beta libraries. A C-beta reverse primer and TRBV1-TRBV30 forward primers served in each of the first two PCR rounds, at ten to eleven cycles apiece. From the multiplex PCR reads, TCRdb called clonotypes with MiXCR, one entry per CDR3 protein. The top ten hold roughly 28% of the sample, which has approximately 80,000 distinct CDR3 sequences, about 75% seen once. Trimming at V came to 1 base and at J to 2 bases, leaving 6 bases not matched to a gene. The CDR3 covers 16 residues. The germline V gene encodes CDR1 LGHNA and CDR2 YSLEER.

This chain uses TRBV4-3 with TRBJ2-7; 9 nucleotides align to TRBD2. The sequence was obtained from a man aged 35 to 55 with primary liver carcinoma and hepatitis B virus infection. The sequenced material came from tumor-adjacent normal liver tissue. For the CDR3, the DNA is TGCGCCAGCAGCCAAGCCGTAGCGGGAGTGACCTACGAGCAGTACTTC. Translating gives CASSQAVAGVTYEQYF.